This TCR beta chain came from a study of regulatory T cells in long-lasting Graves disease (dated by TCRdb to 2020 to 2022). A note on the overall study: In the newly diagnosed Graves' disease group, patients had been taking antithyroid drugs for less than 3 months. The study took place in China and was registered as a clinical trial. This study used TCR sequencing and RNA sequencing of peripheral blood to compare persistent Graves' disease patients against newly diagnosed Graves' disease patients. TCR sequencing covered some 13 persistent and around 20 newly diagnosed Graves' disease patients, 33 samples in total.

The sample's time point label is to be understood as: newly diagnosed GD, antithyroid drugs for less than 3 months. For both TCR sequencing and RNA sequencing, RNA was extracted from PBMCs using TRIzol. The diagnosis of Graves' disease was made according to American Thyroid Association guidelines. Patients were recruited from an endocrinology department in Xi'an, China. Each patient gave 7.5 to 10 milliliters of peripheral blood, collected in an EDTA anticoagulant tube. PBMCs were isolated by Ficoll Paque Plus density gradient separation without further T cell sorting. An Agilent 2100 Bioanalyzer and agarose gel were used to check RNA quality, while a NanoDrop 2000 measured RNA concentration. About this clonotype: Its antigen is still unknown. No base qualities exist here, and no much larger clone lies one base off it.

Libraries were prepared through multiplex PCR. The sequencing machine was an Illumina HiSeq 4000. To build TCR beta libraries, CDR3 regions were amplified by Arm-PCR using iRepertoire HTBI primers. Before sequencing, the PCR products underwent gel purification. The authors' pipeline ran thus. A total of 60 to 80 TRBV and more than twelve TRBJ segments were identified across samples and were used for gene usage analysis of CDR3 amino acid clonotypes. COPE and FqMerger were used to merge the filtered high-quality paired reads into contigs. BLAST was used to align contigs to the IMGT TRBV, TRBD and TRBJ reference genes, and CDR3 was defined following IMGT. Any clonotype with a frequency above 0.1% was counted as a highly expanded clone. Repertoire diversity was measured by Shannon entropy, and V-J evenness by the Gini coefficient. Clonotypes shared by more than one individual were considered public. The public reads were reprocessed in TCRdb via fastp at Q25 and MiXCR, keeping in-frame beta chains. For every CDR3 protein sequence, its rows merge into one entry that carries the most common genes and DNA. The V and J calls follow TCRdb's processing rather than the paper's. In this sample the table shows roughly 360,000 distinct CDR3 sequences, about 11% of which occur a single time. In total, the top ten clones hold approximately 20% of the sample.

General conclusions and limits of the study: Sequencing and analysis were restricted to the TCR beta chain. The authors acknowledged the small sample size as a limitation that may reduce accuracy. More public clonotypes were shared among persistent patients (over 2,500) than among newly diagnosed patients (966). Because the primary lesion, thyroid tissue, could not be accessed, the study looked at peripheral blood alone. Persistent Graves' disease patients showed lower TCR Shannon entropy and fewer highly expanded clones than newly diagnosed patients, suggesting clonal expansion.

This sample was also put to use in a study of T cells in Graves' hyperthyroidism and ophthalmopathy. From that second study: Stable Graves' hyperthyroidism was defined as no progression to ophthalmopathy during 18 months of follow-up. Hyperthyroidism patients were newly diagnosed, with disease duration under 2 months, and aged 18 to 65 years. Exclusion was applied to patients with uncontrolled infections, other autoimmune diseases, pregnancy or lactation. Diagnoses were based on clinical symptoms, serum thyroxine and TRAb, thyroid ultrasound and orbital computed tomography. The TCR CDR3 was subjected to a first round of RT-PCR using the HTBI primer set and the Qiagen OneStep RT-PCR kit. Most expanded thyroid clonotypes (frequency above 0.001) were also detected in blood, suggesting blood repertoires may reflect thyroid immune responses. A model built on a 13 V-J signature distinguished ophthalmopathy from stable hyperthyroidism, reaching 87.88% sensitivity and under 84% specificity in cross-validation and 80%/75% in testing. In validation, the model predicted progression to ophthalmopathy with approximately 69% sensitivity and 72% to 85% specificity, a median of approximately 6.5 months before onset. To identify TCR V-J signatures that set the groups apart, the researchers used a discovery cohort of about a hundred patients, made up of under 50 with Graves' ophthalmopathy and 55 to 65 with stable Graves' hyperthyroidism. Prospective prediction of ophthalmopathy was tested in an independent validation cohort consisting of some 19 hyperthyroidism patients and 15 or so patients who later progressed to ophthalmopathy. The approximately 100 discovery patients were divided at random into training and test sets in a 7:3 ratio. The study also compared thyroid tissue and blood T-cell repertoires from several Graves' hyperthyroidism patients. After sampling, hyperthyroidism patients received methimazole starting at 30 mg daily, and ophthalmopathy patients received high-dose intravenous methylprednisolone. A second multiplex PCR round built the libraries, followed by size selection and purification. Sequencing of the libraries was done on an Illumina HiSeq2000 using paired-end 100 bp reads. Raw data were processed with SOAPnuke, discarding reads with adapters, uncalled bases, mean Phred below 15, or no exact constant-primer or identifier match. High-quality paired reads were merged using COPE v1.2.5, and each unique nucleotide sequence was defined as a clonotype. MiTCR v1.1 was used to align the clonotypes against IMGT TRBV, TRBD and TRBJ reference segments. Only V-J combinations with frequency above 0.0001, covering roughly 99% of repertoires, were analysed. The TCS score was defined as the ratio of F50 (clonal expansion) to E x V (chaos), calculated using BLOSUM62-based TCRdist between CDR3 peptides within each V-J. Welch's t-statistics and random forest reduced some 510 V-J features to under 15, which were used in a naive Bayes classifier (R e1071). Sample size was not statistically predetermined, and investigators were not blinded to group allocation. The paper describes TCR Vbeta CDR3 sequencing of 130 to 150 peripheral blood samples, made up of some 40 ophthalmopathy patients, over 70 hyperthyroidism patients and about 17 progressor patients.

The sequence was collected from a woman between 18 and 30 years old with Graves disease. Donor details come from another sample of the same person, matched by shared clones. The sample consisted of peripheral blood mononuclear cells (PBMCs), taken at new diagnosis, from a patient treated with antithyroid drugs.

This receptor has the CDR3 CASSPLSLAGNTGELFF. The base sequence is TGTGCCAGCAGCCCCTTGTCACTAGCGGGAAATACCGGGGAGCTGTTTTTT. This chain joins TRBV4-2 to TRBJ2-2; a stretch of 10 junction bases matches TRBD2. V lost 4 bases and J lost 5 bases, and the count of bases not matched to a germline gene is 10. CDR1 LGHNA and CDR2 YNFKEQ were looked up in the germline V gene. The CDR3 runs 17 residues from the cysteine to the phenylalanine. CDR3 DNA is the only sequence kept; it has 51 bases, read in frame from the first base.